This entry lists 20 T cell receptor beta chains sequenced from one sample in a study of T cell responses to AZD1222 COVID-19 vaccine. Only in-frame clones appear in the TCRdb table, and some are missing; sequencing was by immunoSEQ multiplex PCR. The sample consists of about 140,000 clones, roughly 90% of them appearing once. The starting material was peripheral blood, obtained on day 0 of AZD1222 vaccination. The receptors come from an adult in good health.

The chain joins TRBV19 to TRBJ2-6, with 10 bases identical to TRBD2. The CDR3 is made up of 17 amino acids. Germline CDR1 is LNHDA and CDR2 is SQIVND (reference sequence). With V trimmed by 3 bases and J by 1 base, 3 bases remained unmatched. The CDR3 loop reads CASSMGLARSGANVLTF. The CDR3 nucleotides are TGTGCCAGTAGTATGGGACTAGCGAGGTCTGGGGCCAACGTCCTGACTTTC.

This chain uses TRBV7-8 with TRBJ2-3; D is unclear. The CDR3 consists of 14 residues. The ends were cut back, 5 bases at V and 4 bases at J, with 13 bases in the middle. Germline loops: CDR1 SGHVS, CDR2 FQNEAQ. The CDR3 bases are TGTGCCAGCAGCGCGACCCGATATCCAGATACGCAGTATTTT. Translation gives CASSATRYPDTQYF.

In this sample, this clone turned up once. The chain couples TRBV3-1 (or the pseudogene TRBV3-2) to TRBJ2-3; no reliable D call. From germline, CDR1 is LGHDT and CDR2 YNNKEL (reference sequence). V dropped 4 bases and J dropped 2 bases, with 13 bases sitting between them. This CDR3 contains 15 residues. This CDR3 reads CASSPRSRATDTQYF. The CDR3 nucleotides are TGTGCCAGCAGCCCCCGCTCGCGAGCCACAGATACGCAGTATTTT.

As DNA, the CDR3 is TGTGCCAGCAGTAGTTTTAGAGGGAGAATGTATGAAAAACTGTTTTTT. It encodes CASSSFRGRMYEKLFF. V gene TRBV7-2 combines with J gene TRBJ1-4; no reliable D call. V was shortened by 6 bases and J by 6 bases, with 20 bases between the two germline ends. CDR3 size: 16 residues. Germline V CDR1 and CDR2: SGHTA, FQGNSA.

The chain combines TRBV19 with TRBJ2-7; D ambiguous. The germline V gene encodes CDR1 LNHDA and CDR2 SQIVND (reference sequence). Trimming left V 5 bases short and J 2 bases short, with 13 bases between. The CDR3 runs to 14 residues. The CDR3 is CASSPSTTTYEQYF. In nucleotides, the CDR3 is TGTGCCAGTAGTCCCTCGACAACAACCTACGAGCAGTACTTC.

The V gene is TRBV4-2, the J gene TRBJ1-1; unclear D gene. Germline lookup yields CDR1 LGHNA and CDR2 YNFKEQ. Trimming cost V 0 bases and J 0 bases, with 8 bases left between them. CDR3 length equals 15 residues. The CDR3 loop reads CASSQENHMNTEAFF. The DNA of the CDR3 is TGTGCCAGCAGCCAAGAGAACCACATGAACACTGAAGCTTTCTTT.

This rearrangement joins TRBV30 to TRBJ1-1, with a weak D call TRBD1 (5 bases). Trimming left V 1 base short and J 1 base short, with 13 bases between. The CDR3 totals 15 residues. The germline CDR1 and CDR2 sequences are GTSNPN and SVGIG (reference sequence). The CDR3 nucleotides are TGTGCCTGGAGTGCCCCTATGGACAAGAACACTGAAGCTTTCTTT. Encoded protein: CAWSAPMDKNTEAFF. Filled out from reference TRBV30 and TRBJ1-1, the complete variable domain reads SQTIHQWPATLVQPVGSPLSLECTVEGTSNPNLYWYRQAAGRGLQLLFYSVGIGQISSEVPQNLSASRPQDRQFILSSKKLLLSDSGFYLCAWSAPMDKNTEAFFGQGTRLTVV.

The chain links TRBV7-2 to TRBJ1-4; D is uncertain. Trimming cost V 6 bases and J 3 bases, with 17 bases left between them. The CDR3 sequence is 16 residues long. Looked up from germline, CDR1 is SGHTA and CDR2 is FQGNSA. DNA for the CDR3: TGTGCCAGCAGTAGCTTGGCGAGAGGACCTAATGAAAAACTGTTTTTT. Translated: CASSSLARGPNEKLFF.

Only one count was recorded for this clone. The chain combines TRBV20-1 with TRBJ1-3; D gene uncertain. Germline-derived CDR1 and CDR2 are DFQATT and SNEGSKA (reference sequence). Trimming cost V 3 bases and J 6 bases, with 15 bases left between them. This CDR3 region has 14 residues. CDR3 protein: CSASKAGLQNTIYF. CDR3 nucleotide sequence: TGCAGTGCTAGTAAGGCAGGCCTTCAAAACACCATATATTTT.

The V gene is TRBV29-1, the J gene TRBJ1-5; no definite D call. CDR3 length: 13 amino acids. CDR1 and CDR2 from the germline V gene are SQVTM and ANQGSEA. V was shortened by 4 bases and J by 6 bases, with 13 bases between the two germline ends. CDR3 residues: CSVALSMGQPQHF. The CDR3 DNA sequence: TGCAGCGTTGCGTTATCTATGGGTCAGCCCCAGCATTTT.

Only one count was recorded for this clone. The chain is built from TRBV5-5 and TRBJ2-5, with D possibly being TRBD2 (6 bases). This CDR3 is 15 amino acids long. Trimming took 3 bases from V and 1 from J, leaving 13 bases between them. The V gene's germline CDR1 is SGHKS and CDR2 YYEKEE (reference sequence). For the CDR3, the DNA is TGTGCCAGCAGCTACGGGGGTGGGGCCCAAGAGACCCAGTACTTC. This gives the protein CASSYGGGAQETQYF.

This sequence joins TRBV4-2 and TRBJ1-4; TRBD1 matches at 7 bases. In germline, CDR1 is LGHNA, CDR2 YNFKEQ. J gave up 2 bases and V 0 bases, and 6 bases lay outside the gene matches. The CDR3 contains 17 residues. The CDR3 DNA reads TGTGCCAGCAGCCAAGACTACAGGGGAGGCACTAATGAAAAACTGTTTTTT. It translates to CASSQDYRGGTNEKLFF.

J is TRBJ1-4 and V is TRBV29-1; possible D gene TRBD1, 5 bases. V lost 5 bases, J lost 4 bases, and 8 bases lay in between. The CDR3 length is 12 residues. The germline gives CDR1 SQVTM, CDR2 ANQGSEA. Here the CDR3 DNA reads TGCAGCGTTTACAGGAATAATGAAAAACTGTTTTTT. Its protein product is CSVYRNNEKLFF.

This clone was recorded once. The J gene is TRBJ2-5, the V gene TRBV6-2 or TRBV6-3; perhaps TRBD1 as D (5 bases). V was pared by 2 bases and J by 1 base, with 17 bases between. The germline gives CDR1 MNHEY, CDR2 SVGEGT. The CDR3 contains 17 residues. CDR3 DNA sequence: TGTGCCAGCAGTTACGGGGCGGTGAGCGCCACCCAAGAGACCCAGTACTTC. It is translated as CASSYGAVSATQETQYF.

The chain is built from TRBV27 and TRBJ2-7; 9 bases map to TRBD1. The CDR3 loop spans 15 amino acids. Trimming at V came to 5 bases and at J to 3 bases, leaving 8 bases not matched to a gene. The germline V gene has CDR1 MNHEY and CDR2 SMNVEV (reference sequence). CDR3 nucleotides: TGTGCCAGCAGTCGAACCGGGACAGGGCTCTACGAGCAGTACTTC. Translating gives CASSRTGTGLYEQYF.

The chain links TRBV13 to TRBJ1-1; D is ambiguous. The CDR3 runs 14 residues. Germline CDR1 and CDR2: PRHDT and FYEKMQ (reference sequence). The V end lost 4 bases, the J end lost 0 bases, and 9 bases lay between the germline ends. CDR3 loop: CASSSAEMNTEAFF. The CDR3 DNA reads as TGTGCCAGCAGCTCGGCGGAGATGAACACTGAAGCTTTCTTT.

The chain couples TRBV4-1 to TRBJ1-3, with D unresolved. The length of the CDR3 is 15 residues. V gave up 1 base and J gave up 1 base, with 8 bases separating them. Germline V gene lookup returns CDR1 MGHRA and CDR2 YSYEKL. The CDR3 region is CASSQVYWSGNTIYF. CDR3 sequence (DNA): TGCGCCAGCAGCCAAGTCTACTGGTCTGGAAACACCATATATTTT.

A remark on this clone: This CDR3 is also generated by other DNA sequences in the sample. This chain uses TRBV6-5 with TRBJ1-2, with TRBD1 as a possible D gene (5 bases). This CDR3 region has 13 residues. Germline-derived CDR1 and CDR2 are MNHEY and SVGAGI. V was clipped by 6 bases and J by 2 bases, with 10 bases between them. The CDR3: CASRTDSNYGYTF. DNA for the CDR3: TGTGCCAGCAGAACCGACAGCAACTATGGCTACACCTTC.

This rearrangement joins TRBV11-3 to TRBJ1-1; 8 bases line up with TRBD1. V gave up 1 base and J gave up 4 bases; unmatched junction bases: 2. The CDR3 totals 14 residues. Germline lookup yields CDR1 SGHNT and CDR2 YENEEA. The CDR3 nucleotides are TGTGCCAGCAGCTTAGGACAGGGGACCACTGAAGCTTTCTTT. The encoded protein is CASSLGQGTTEAFF.

This chain uses TRBV4-1 with TRBJ1-2; possibly TRBD1 for D (5 bases). Trimming pared 1 base from V and 3 bases from J, leaving 9 bases between. The CDR3 loop spans 14 amino acids. Germline values: CDR1 MGHRA, CDR2 YSYEKL. For the CDR3, the DNA is TGCGCCAGCAGCCAAGTTGGCAGGGACTATGGCTACACCTTC. It encodes CASSQVGRDYGYTF.